This T cell receptor beta chain is drawn from a study of regulatory dendritic cells for organ transplantation. The data were produced by immunoSEQ multiplex PCR, yet TCRdb's version contains in-frame clones alone and is incomplete. The table records thousands of clones, 50% to 70% of them present only once. On this clone: What it binds is unknown.

CFSE-labeled sorted T cells met regulatory or mature dendritic cells for more than four days. Memory T cells were CD45RO+, naive were CD45RA+, sorted by FACS. This TCR came from a human donor in good health. Material for sequencing was memory CD8+ T cells from blood cultured with dendritic cells. Regarding subset: CD45RO+ memory T cells.

Here the CDR3 DNA reads TGTGCCAGCAGTCCGGACGGGGGGTTCTCCTACGAGCAGTACTTC. It encodes CASSPDGGFSYEQYF. The J gene is TRBJ2-7, the V gene TRBV6-6, with 7 nucleotides matching TRBD2. The CDR3 is made up of 15 amino acids. Germline CDR1 and CDR2: MNHNY and SVGAGI (reference sequence). The V segment lost 5 bases and the J segment 0 bases; nucleotides outside the gene matches: 7.